Shown below are 25 T cell receptor beta chains from a single sample sequenced in a study of CD8 T cells in ankylosing spondylitis. TCRdb itself ran the 5' RACE reads through MiXCR, one entry per CDR3 protein. The table has about 100,000 distinct CDR3 sequences, 24% seen once; the top ten hold 9% to 15%. The sequenced sample was synovial fluid, either unsorted or a sorted T cell fraction (not recorded which). The receptors here all came from a male donor with ankylosing spondylitis.

V and J are TRBV4-1 and TRBJ2-5; D not resolved. Looked up from germline, CDR1 is MGHRA and CDR2 is YSYEKL. V lost 0 bases to trimming and J lost 3 bases, with 8 bases between them. The CDR3 runs 14 residues. The CDR3: CASSQDPAKETQYF. The CDR3 nucleotides read TGCGCCAGCAGCCAAGACCCAGCTAAAGAGACCCAGTACTTC.

The rearrangement joins TRBV27 to TRBJ1-5; D is unclear. This CDR3 spans 14 amino acids. V was cut by 5 bases and J by 5 bases, with 13 bases left in between. Per germline, CDR1 MNHEY and CDR2 SMNVEV (reference sequence). This CDR3 is CASSRDFRDQPQHF. In DNA form, the CDR3 reads TGTGCCAGCAGTCGCGATTTTAGAGATCAGCCCCAGCATTTT.

The chain joins TRBV29-1 to TRBJ2-7; a possible D gene is TRBD1 (5 bases). V lost 6 bases, J lost 5 bases, and 17 bases lay in between. This CDR3 region has 13 residues. Germline V gene data show CDR1 as SQVTM and CDR2 as ANQGSEA. For the CDR3, the DNA is TGCAGCGTGACCCTAGGTCAGGGTCACGAGCAGTACTTC. Translating gives CSVTLGQGHEQYF.

This clonotype was seen ten or more times. The chain has TRBV5-1 and TRBJ1-4; D gene uncertain. The CDR3 runs 16 residues. Deletions cut 0 bases from V and 0 bases from J, with 9 bases between. Germline V CDR1 and CDR2: SGHRS, YFSETQ. CDR3 DNA: TGCGCCAGCAGCTTGGATGGGGATGCAACTAATGAAAAACTGTTTTTT. Translating it yields CASSLDGDATNEKLFF.

The chain carries TRBV5-6 and TRBJ2-1; the D gene is possibly TRBD2 (5 bases). The CDR3 is 15 amino acids. V lost 3 bases and J lost 5, with 15 bases in between. Looked up from germline, CDR1 is SGHDT and CDR2 is YYEEEE. DNA for the CDR3: TGTGCCAGCAGCTCTTCTAGCACCCTTCACAATGAGCAGTTCTTC. This translates into CASSSSSTLHNEQFF.

This clonotype came up a few times. This chain uses TRBV20-1 with TRBJ2-1; 10 bases line up with TRBD2. Germline V gene data show CDR1 as DFQATT and CDR2 as SNEGSKA (reference sequence). J lost 8 bases, V lost 4 bases, and 17 bases had no gene match. The CDR3 has 17 residues. CDR3 in DNA: TGCAGTGCTATAACACAAGCGGGAGGGCCAATAGGGTATGAGCAGTTCTTC. Protein: CSAITQAGGPIGYEQFF.

The CDR3 DNA reads as TGTGCCAGCACCCCGTCGGGGCGAGGAAAACTGTTTTTT. Protein: CASTPSGRGKLFF. This chain connects TRBV7-9 to TRBJ1-4; possibly TRBD1 for D (5 bases). V was trimmed by 7 bases and J by 10 bases, leaving 16 bases between them. This CDR3 has 13 residues. The germline V gene encodes CDR1 SEHNR and CDR2 FQNEAQ (reference sequence).

This clonotype was recorded many times. The chain combines TRBV12-3 or TRBV12-4 with TRBJ2-5; 12 nucleotides align to TRBD1. Trimming at V came to 6 bases and at J to 4 bases, leaving 9 bases not matched to a gene. The CDR3 covers 16 residues. CDR3: CASSKPGTGGIETQYF. In DNA form, the CDR3 reads TGTGCCAGCAGCAAGCCCGGGACAGGGGGCATAGAGACCCAGTACTTC.

This clonotype showed up just a few times. CDR3 nucleotides: TGCAGTGCTAGTTGGGGGGTTAGCACAGATACGCAGTATTTT. The encoded protein is CSASWGVSTDTQYF. The chain joins TRBV20-1 to TRBJ2-3; perhaps TRBD2 as D (6 bases). The germline V and J ends were trimmed by 3 bases and 0 bases, with 10 bases remaining between them. The V gene's germline CDR1 is DFQATT and CDR2 SNEGSKA (reference sequence). The CDR3 covers 14 residues.

This clonotype was seen a few times. The conserved final phenylalanine or tryptophan is absent from the CDR3, which likely points to a read error. This chain uses TRBV30 with TRBJ1-5, with D unclear. The germline CDR1 and CDR2 sequences are GTSNPN and SVGIG (reference sequence). V was clipped by 4 bases and J by 6 bases, with 13 bases between them. CDR3 length: 13 amino acids. CDR3 nucleotide sequence: TGTGCCTGGAATATCGGAGTCATTCAGCCCCAGCATCTT. Protein sequence: CAWNIGVIQPQHL.

The rearrangement joins TRBV6-5 to TRBJ1-6; no reliable D call. Per germline, CDR1 MNHEY and CDR2 SVGAGI. This CDR3 contains 14 residues. The V gene lost 5 bases and the J gene lost 10 bases, with 15 bases spanning the gap. CDR3 region: CASSHGEGLSPLHF. In DNA, the CDR3 is TGTGCCAGCAGTCACGGGGAGGGTTTATCACCCCTCCACTTT.

This clonotype has ten or more counts. The chain couples TRBV5-5 to TRBJ2-5; either TRBD1 or TRBD2 may supply D (5 bases each). The V end lost 0 bases, the J end lost 5 bases, and 17 bases lay between the germline ends. This CDR3 is 16 amino acids long. Germline CDR1 and CDR2: SGHKS and YYEKEE (reference sequence). This chain's CDR3 is CASSLGQGRAVETQYF. The CDR3, as DNA: TGTGCCAGCAGCTTGGGGCAGGGACGGGCCGTGGAGACCCAGTACTTC.

In its sample, this clonotype was seen a few times. The rearrangement joins TRBV20-1 to TRBJ2-5; 9 nucleotides align to TRBD2. CDR1 and CDR2 (germline): DFQATT, SNEGSKA (reference sequence). There are 14 residues in the CDR3. Germline trimming cut 6 bases from V and 5 bases from J; bases unmatched to any gene: 10. CDR3 sequence (DNA): TGCAGTGCCCCCCGACTAGCGGATTCGGAGACCCAGTACTTC. Its translation is CSAPRLADSETQYF.

V usage is TRBV20-1 and J usage is TRBJ1-1; no firm D call. V was shortened by 0 bases and J by 5 bases, with 7 bases between the two germline ends. Per the germline V gene, CDR1 is DFQATT and CDR2 is SNEGSKA (reference sequence). CDR3 length equals 12 residues. The CDR3, as DNA: TGCAGTGCTAGAGATCCCGTTACTGAAGCTTTCTTT. Amino acid sequence: CSARDPVTEAFF.

The chain is built from TRBV6-6 and TRBJ1-2; D unclear. The CDR3 has 11 amino acids. Trimming pared 2 bases from V and 7 bases from J, leaving 5 bases between. Germline V gene sequence: CDR1 MNHNY, CDR2 SVGAGI (reference sequence). DNA for the CDR3: TGTGCCAGCAGTTACGAGGCTGGCTACACCTTC. It translates to CASSYEAGYTF.

The rearrangement links TRBV20-1 to TRBJ2-3, with D tentatively TRBD2 (5 bases). The CDR3 runs 13 residues. Deletions cut 4 bases from V and 6 bases from J, with 14 bases between. The germline V gene encodes CDR1 DFQATT and CDR2 SNEGSKA (reference sequence). CDR3 DNA: TGCAGTGCTACCCGGGTAGCGAGGGATACGCAGTATTTT. Amino acids: CSATRVARDTQYF.

This clonotype occurred a few times. The V call is TRBV10-3, the J call TRBJ2-1; 11 bases are a match to TRBD2. This CDR3 is built from 17 residues. Germline V gene sequence: CDR1 ENHRY, CDR2 SYGVKD. The trim removed 0 bases at V and 9 bases at J, leaving 10 bases unmatched. The CDR3 protein is CAISESPTSGKGGEQFF. DNA for the CDR3: TGTGCCATCAGTGAGTCACCGACTAGCGGGAAAGGTGGTGAGCAGTTCTTC.

The V gene is TRBV6-1, the J gene TRBJ1-1; D is perhaps TRBD1 (5 bases). Per the germline V gene, CDR1 is MNHNS and CDR2 is SASEGT. The CDR3 runs to 15 residues. V lost 7 bases to trimming and J lost 10 bases, with 25 bases between them. CDR3: CASILFAGTLGGAFF. CDR3 bases: TGTGCCAGCATCCTATTTGCCGGGACCCTGGGAGGAGCTTTCTTT.

The rearrangement joins TRBV20-1 to TRBJ1-5; no definite D call. The CDR3 is 14 amino acids. Germline-derived CDR1 and CDR2 are DFQATT and SNEGSKA (reference sequence). The V gene lost 1 base and the J gene lost 0 bases, with 7 bases spanning the gap. This chain's CDR3 is CSARVGNSNQPQHF. The DNA of the CDR3 is TGCAGTGCTAGAGTCGGGAATAGCAATCAGCCCCAGCATTTT.

This clonotype was detected ten times or more. The rearrangement joins TRBV10-1 to TRBJ2-3; 9 bases align to TRBD2. Germline V gene sequence: CDR1 WNHNN, CDR2 SYGVQD (reference sequence). J was trimmed by 0 bases and V by 4 bases; bases with no gene match: 2. The CDR3 totals 15 residues. As DNA, the CDR3 is TGCGCCAGCAGTGTAACTAGCGGGAGCACAGATACGCAGTATTTT. It codes for CASSVTSGSTDTQYF.

This clonotype came up many times. The chain recombines TRBV4-1 with TRBJ2-7; D tentatively reads TRBD1 or TRBD2 (5 bases each). V was cut by 0 bases and J by 4 bases, with 19 bases left in between. CDR1 is MGHRA and CDR2 is YSYEKL in the germline V gene. This CDR3 is built from 17 residues. CDR3 in DNA: TGCGCCAGCAGCCAAGATTGGGGCCGAGGGGTTAATTACGAGCAGTACGTC. Translating it yields CASSQDWGRGVNYEQYV.

This clonotype was observed a few times. The chain links TRBV20-1 to TRBJ2-7; tentatively, D is TRBD1 or TRBD2 (5 bases each). The CDR3 has 13 residues. V was trimmed by 3 bases and J by 4 bases, leaving 13 bases between them. The germline V gene has CDR1 DFQATT and CDR2 SNEGSKA (reference sequence). CDR3 sequence: CSASLRGPYEQYV. CDR3 DNA: TGCAGTGCTAGCCTCCGGGGCCCTTACGAGCAGTACGTC.

This sequence joins TRBV7-2 and TRBJ1-5, with a weak D call TRBD1 (6 bases). Germline V gene sequence: CDR1 SGHTA, CDR2 FQGNSA. There are 13 residues in the CDR3. The V end was cut by 5 bases, the J end by 5 bases, with 10 bases between. CDR3 coding DNA: TGTGCCAGCAGCAAACAGGGTGATCAGCCCCAGCATTTT. This sequence encodes CASSKQGDQPQHF.

The chain employs TRBV10-1 and TRBJ2-1; D not resolved. CDR3 length: 12 amino acids. The V gene lost 4 bases and the J gene lost 2 bases, with 3 bases spanning the gap. In germline, CDR1 is WNHNN, CDR2 SYGVQD (reference sequence). CDR3: CASSGPYNEQFF. In DNA form, the CDR3 reads TGCGCCAGCAGTGGGCCCTACAATGAGCAGTTCTTC.

The table lists this clonotype with many counts. The chain couples TRBV20-1 to TRBJ2-7; either TRBD1 or TRBD2 may supply D (5 bases each). This CDR3 is 14 amino acids long. With 1 base removed from V and 0 bases from J, the gap between germline ends came to 10 bases. Germline V lookup: CDR1 DFQATT, CDR2 SNEGSKA (reference sequence). The DNA for the CDR3 is TGCAGTGCTAGAGCCGGGGCCGTCTCCTACGAGCAGTACTTC. Translated: CSARAGAVSYEQYF.